This TCR beta chain was sequenced in a study of T cells in Graves' hyperthyroidism and ophthalmopathy (dated by TCRdb to the late 2010s). Broadly, across the study: Peripheral blood was sampled at the time of initial diagnosis, prior to any treatment. The paper describes TCR Vbeta CDR3 sequencing of 120 to 150 peripheral blood samples, made up of some 40 ophthalmopathy patients, around 78 hyperthyroidism patients and 17 progressor patients. TCR V-J signatures able to tell the groups apart were searched for in a discovery cohort of 100 or so patients, of whom approximately 40 had Graves' ophthalmopathy and about 55 had stable Graves' hyperthyroidism. In addition, the study compared T-cell repertoires in thyroid tissue and in blood from several Graves' hyperthyroidism patients. For training and testing, the 80 to 100 patients in the discovery cohort were randomly divided in a 7:3 ratio. Prospective prediction of ophthalmopathy was tested in an independent validation cohort of 18 to 20 hyperthyroidism patients and 17 patients who later progressed to ophthalmopathy. Following sampling, methimazole starting at 30 mg daily was given to hyperthyroidism patients, and high-dose intravenous methylprednisolone was given to ophthalmopathy patients.

A note on this clonotype: It lacks a known antigen. The sample holds no much larger clone one base away, and base qualities are not on file.

TCR beta CDR3 regions were amplified from RNA transcripts. The first round of RT-PCR for the TCR CDR3 was performed with the HTBI primer set and the Qiagen OneStep RT-PCR kit. Libraries were constructed in a second round of multiplex PCR, after which size selection and purification were carried out. Sequencing of the libraries was done on an Illumina HiSeq2000 using paired-end 100 bp reads. Regarding the original processing steps: SOAPnuke was used to process the raw data, with reads discarded if the reads contained adapters or uncalled bases, had a mean Phred below 15, or lacked an exact constant-primer or identifier match. COPE v1.2.5 was used to merge the high-quality paired reads, and each unique nucleotide sequence was defined as a clonotype. Clonotypes were aligned to IMGT TRBV, TRBD and TRBJ reference segments using MiTCR v1.1. Only V-J combinations with frequency above 0.0001, covering 99% to 99.2% of repertoires, were analysed. A TCS score was defined as the ratio between F50 (clonal expansion) and ExV (chaos), using BLOSUM62-based TCRdist between CDR3 peptides within each V-J. Welch's t-statistics and random forest reduced fewer than 600 V-J features to roughly 13, which were used in a naive Bayes classifier (R e1071). The raw public reads went through TCRdb reprocessing: fastp at Q25, MiXCR clone calling, in-frame beta chains kept. All rows with the same CDR3 protein become a single entry with the most common DNA and genes. These V and J calls derive from TCRdb rather than the authors' analysis. A total of about 52,000 distinct CDR3 sequences appear in this sample, 48% of them only once. About 8.9% of the sample is in the top ten clones.

Ophthalmopathy patients had moderately to severely active disease, with a Clinical Activity Score of 3 or more, a NOSPECS grade of 4 or more, and a disease duration of less than 3 months. Exclusion was applied to patients with uncontrolled infections, other autoimmune diseases, pregnancy or lactation. Clinical symptoms, serum thyroxine and TRAb, thyroid ultrasound, and orbital computed tomography formed the basis for the diagnoses. PBMCs were separated from approximately 10 ml of fresh peripheral blood using Ficoll-Paque density gradient centrifugation. Trizol reagent was used to extract total RNA, and RNA quality was then checked on an Agilent 2100 Bioanalyzer. The cysteine opens and the phenylalanine closes a CDR3 of 16 amino acids. The kept DNA is CDR3 alone, 48 bases in frame from the first base. The germline V gene (reference sequence) provides CDR1 LNHDA and CDR2 SQIVND. Between the V and J ends, shortened by 3 bases and 0 bases respectively, the junction contains 12 bases.

Study-wide conclusions, independent of this receptor: No statistical method was used to set the sample size in advance, and investigators knew the group allocation. Most expanded thyroid clonotypes (frequency above 0.001) were also detected in blood, suggesting blood repertoires may reflect thyroid immune responses. In validation, the model predicted progression to ophthalmopathy a median of about 6 months before onset, with 65% to 71% sensitivity and almost 75% specificity. A model built on a 13 V-J signature distinguished ophthalmopathy from stable hyperthyroidism, reaching 87.88% sensitivity and around 81% specificity in cross-validation and 80%/75% in testing.

Rearrangement joined TRBV19 to TRBJ1-5; the D gene lacks a confident call. The clonotype was recovered from a woman in her 50s with Graves' ophthalmopathy. The sequencing sample was made of blood. Here is the DNA: TGTGCCAGTAGTATGCGCCGGACGGATAGCAATCAGCCCCAGCATTTT. This gives the protein CASSMRRTDSNQPQHF.